This T cell receptor (beta chain) came from a study of CD8+ T cells in alopecia areata. RNA extraction and reverse transcription yielded cDNA as sequencing template. Profiled with immunoSEQ multiplex PCR; TCRdb holds only in-frame clones, not every one. The repertoire holds over 60,000 clones, around 45% seen once, with 20% in the top ten. V lost 2 bases to trimming and J lost 2 bases, with 19 bases between them. Germline V gene lookup returns CDR1 MNHNS and CDR2 SASEGT. The CDR3 is 19 residues long. As to treatment: oral pan-JAK inhibitor, 5-10 mg twice daily. Sequences were derived from CD8+ T cells sorted from blood, sampled at roughly week 38, from a patient treated with tofacitinib. The chain employs TRBV6-1 and TRBJ2-6; D is ambiguous. This receptor was identified in a human donor with alopecia areata. For the CDR3, the DNA is TGTGCCAGCAGTGAACGATACCCCGCCTTTTCGGCTGGGGCCAACGTCCTGACTTTC. Encoded protein: CASSERYPAFSAGANVLTF.